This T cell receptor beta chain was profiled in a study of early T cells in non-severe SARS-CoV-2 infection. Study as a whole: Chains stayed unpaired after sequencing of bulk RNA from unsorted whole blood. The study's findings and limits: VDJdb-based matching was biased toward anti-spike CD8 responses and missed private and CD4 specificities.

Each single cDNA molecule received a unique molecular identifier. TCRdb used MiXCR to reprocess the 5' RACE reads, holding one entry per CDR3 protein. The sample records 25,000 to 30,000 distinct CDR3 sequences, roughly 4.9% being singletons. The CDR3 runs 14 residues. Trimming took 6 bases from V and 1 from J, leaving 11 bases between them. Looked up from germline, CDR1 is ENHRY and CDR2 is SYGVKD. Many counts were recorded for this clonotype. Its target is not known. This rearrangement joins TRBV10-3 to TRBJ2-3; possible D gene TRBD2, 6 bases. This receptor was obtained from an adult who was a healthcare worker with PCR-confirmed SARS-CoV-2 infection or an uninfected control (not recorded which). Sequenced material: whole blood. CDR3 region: CAIRAGQGTDTQYF. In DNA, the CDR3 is TGTGCCATCAGAGCGGGCCAAGGCACAGATACGCAGTATTTT.